The rows below give T cell receptor beta chains drawn from one sample of a study of blood T cell repertoires in COVID-19. Profiled with immunoSEQ multiplex PCR; TCRdb holds only in-frame clones, not every one. The sample yields 300,000 or so clones, about nine tenths seen once. Sample: peripheral blood. The receptor set was obtained from a woman aged 40-49 years with acute or convalescent COVID-19. Both conserved end residues are part of each CDR3. A D gene is named only where the DNA matches it firmly. Not all rows give a size; the values are once, few, many and, for expanded clones, a class.

CDR3aa: CASGGPIRGMLNTEAFF; CDR3nt: TGTGCCAGCGGTGGTCCGATTCGCGGTATGTTGAACACTGAAGCTTTCTTT; len: 17; j_gene: TRBJ1-1; abundance: once; v_gene: TRBV6-1; d_gene: .
CDR3aa: CASSPLGRGNYGYTF; CDR3nt: TGTGCCAGCAGCCCATTGGGCAGGGGCAACTATGGCTACACCTTC; len: 15; j_gene: TRBJ1-2; abundance: .; v_gene: TRBV7-2; d_gene: .
CDR3aa: CASRVRPQETQYF; CDR3nt: TGTGCCAGCAGGGTCAGGCCTCAAGAGACCCAGTACTTC; len: 13; j_gene: TRBJ2-5; abundance: .; v_gene: TRBV6-5; d_gene: .
CDR3aa: CASSQDESRVTGNEQFF; CDR3nt: TGTGCCAGCAGCCAAGATGAAAGCAGGGTGACGGGTAATGAGCAGTTCTTC; len: 17; j_gene: TRBJ2-1; abundance: .; v_gene: TRBV4-2; d_gene: .
CDR3aa: CASTKTGQINNYGYTF; CDR3nt: TGTGCCAGCACCAAGACTGGACAGATAAATAACTATGGCTACACCTTC; len: 16; j_gene: TRBJ1-2; abundance: .; v_gene: TRBV27; d_gene: .
CDR3aa: CASSGGQGHYGYTF; CDR3nt: TGCGCCAGCAGCGGAGGACAGGGCCACTATGGCTACACCTTC; len: 14; j_gene: TRBJ1-2; abundance: few; v_gene: TRBV5-1; d_gene: TRBD1
CDR3aa: CASRGQGYFNQPQHF; CDR3nt: TGTGCCAGCAGAGGACAGGGATATTTCAATCAGCCCCAGCATTTT; len: 15; j_gene: TRBJ1-5; abundance: .; v_gene: TRBV6-1; d_gene: TRBD1
CDR3aa: CASSPGRGPGEKLFF; CDR3nt: TGTGCCAGCAGTCCCGGAAGGGGGCCTGGTGAAAAACTGTTTTTT; len: 15; j_gene: TRBJ1-4; abundance: .; v_gene: TRBV6-5; d_gene: TRBD1
CDR3aa: CASRGGTGRNTEAFF; CDR3nt: TGTGCCAGCAGGGGCGGGACAGGCAGGAACACTGAAGCTTTCTTT; len: 15; j_gene: TRBJ1-1; abundance: .; v_gene: TRBV6-6; d_gene: TRBD1
CDR3aa: CASSTGRVGNQPQHF; CDR3nt: TGTGCCAGCAGTACGGGTCGGGTGGGCAATCAGCCCCAGCATTTT; len: 15; j_gene: TRBJ1-5; abundance: once; v_gene: TRBV2; d_gene: .
CDR3aa: CASLLAATGELFF; CDR3nt: TGTGCCAGCTTACTAGCTGCCACCGGGGAGCTGTTTTTT; len: 13; j_gene: TRBJ2-2; abundance: .; v_gene: TRBV2; d_gene: .
CDR3aa: CASSEARSSGNTIYF; CDR3nt: TGTGCCAGCAGTGAAGCGCGAAGCTCTGGAAACACCATATATTTT; len: 15; j_gene: TRBJ1-3; abundance: once; v_gene: TRBV2; d_gene: .
CDR3aa: CASRPGTEHQPQHF; CDR3nt: TGTGCCAGCAGGCCTGGGACAGAACATCAGCCCCAGCATTTT; len: 14; j_gene: TRBJ1-5; abundance: .; v_gene: TRBV27; d_gene: TRBD1
CDR3aa: CASTDSLNTEAFF; CDR3nt: TGTGCCAGCACCGACAGTCTGAACACTGAAGCTTTCTTT; len: 13; j_gene: TRBJ1-1; abundance: .; v_gene: TRBV9; d_gene: .
CDR3aa: CASSQAPPQARYQETQYF; CDR3nt: TGCGCCAGCAGCCAAGCCCCACCCCAGGCCAGGTACCAAGAGACCCAGTACTTC; len: 18; j_gene: TRBJ2-5; abundance: .; v_gene: TRBV4-1; d_gene: .
CDR3aa: CASSVGLKARGGNGANVLTF; CDR3nt: TGTGCCAGCAGCGTAGGCCTGAAGGCGAGGGGAGGAAATGGGGCCAACGTCCTGACTTTC; len: 20; j_gene: TRBJ2-6; abundance: .; v_gene: TRBV9; d_gene: .
CDR3aa: CASSPGLAGGRNEQFF; CDR3nt: TGTGCCAGCAGCCCGGGACTAGCGGGGGGCCGCAATGAGCAGTTCTTC; len: 16; j_gene: TRBJ2-1; abundance: .; v_gene: TRBV4-2; d_gene: TRBD2
CDR3aa: CASSPAGWGTTTTGELFF; CDR3nt: TGTGCCAGCTCACCGGCGGGCTGGGGGACAACCACCACCGGGGAGCTGTTTTTT; len: 18; j_gene: TRBJ2-2; abundance: .; v_gene: TRBV18; d_gene: .
CDR3aa: CAGTNSQWGAGELFF; CDR3nt: TGTGCCGGCACAAACTCCCAATGGGGAGCCGGGGAGCTGTTTTTT; len: 15; j_gene: TRBJ2-2; abundance: .; v_gene: TRBV5-3; d_gene: .
CDR3aa: CASSLTQRYQETQYF; CDR3nt: TGTGCCAGCAGCCTGACCCAGCGGTACCAAGAGACCCAGTACTTC; len: 15; j_gene: TRBJ2-5; abundance: .; v_gene: TRBV9; d_gene: .
CDR3aa: CASSSQGRDEKLFF; CDR3nt: TGTGCCAGCAGCTCACAGGGGCGGGATGAAAAACTGTTTTTT; len: 14; j_gene: TRBJ1-4; abundance: .; v_gene: TRBV13; d_gene: TRBD1
CDR3aa: CASSFDLGGKAFF; CDR3nt: TGTGCCAGCAGTTTTGACCTTGGAGGTAAAGCTTTCTTT; len: 13; j_gene: TRBJ1-1; abundance: .; v_gene: TRBV12-3/TRBV12-4; d_gene: .
CDR3aa: CASSRDSQETQYF; CDR3nt: TGTGCCAGCAGCCGGGACAGCCAAGAGACCCAGTACTTC; len: 13; j_gene: TRBJ2-5; abundance: .; v_gene: TRBV11-3; d_gene: TRBD1
CDR3aa: CASGVAYGYTF; CDR3nt: TGTGCCAGCGGAGTGGCCTATGGCTACACCTTC; len: 11; j_gene: TRBJ1-2; abundance: .; v_gene: TRBV6-5; d_gene: .
CDR3aa: CASSSEAERAGETQYF; CDR3nt: TGTGCCAGTAGTAGTGAGGCCGAGAGGGCAGGTGAGACCCAGTACTTC; len: 16; j_gene: TRBJ2-5; abundance: once; v_gene: TRBV19; d_gene: .
CDR3aa: CASSHSRGPLDGYTF; CDR3nt: TGCGCCAGCAGCCATTCTCGGGGTCCCCTTGATGGCTACACCTTC; len: 15; j_gene: TRBJ1-2; abundance: .; v_gene: TRBV5-1; d_gene: .
CDR3aa: CASSLQGNTEAFF; CDR3nt: TGTGCCAGCAGTTTACAGGGGAACACTGAAGCTTTCTTT; len: 13; j_gene: TRBJ1-1; abundance: .; v_gene: TRBV12-3/TRBV12-4; d_gene: .
CDR3aa: CASSQALNQPQHF; CDR3nt: TGCGCCAGCAGCCAAGCACTGAATCAGCCCCAGCATTTT; len: 13; j_gene: TRBJ1-5; abundance: .; v_gene: TRBV4-1; d_gene: .
CDR3aa: CASSATSGGAVDTQYF; CDR3nt: TGTGCCAGCAGCGCGACTAGCGGGGGGGCCGTAGATACGCAGTATTTT; len: 16; j_gene: TRBJ2-3; abundance: .; v_gene: TRBV9; d_gene: TRBD2
CDR3aa: CATRQGAGGELFF; CDR3nt: TGTGCCACTAGACAGGGGGCGGGTGGGGAGCTGTTTTTT; len: 13; j_gene: TRBJ2-2; abundance: .; v_gene: TRBV19; d_gene: TRBD1
CDR3aa: CASSPAGNYGYTF; CDR3nt: TGTGCCAGCTCACCGGCAGGGAACTATGGCTACACCTTC; len: 13; j_gene: TRBJ1-2; abundance: .; v_gene: TRBV18; d_gene: .
CDR3aa: CASSQPGAGNTIYF; CDR3nt: TGTGCCAGTAGTCAACCGGGGGCTGGAAACACCATATATTTT; len: 14; j_gene: TRBJ1-3; abundance: .; v_gene: TRBV19; d_gene: .
CDR3aa: CASSFPGGQTEAFF; CDR3nt: TGTGCCAGCAGTTTCCCAGGGGGGCAGACTGAAGCTTTCTTT; len: 14; j_gene: TRBJ1-1; abundance: .; v_gene: TRBV6-5; d_gene: TRBD1
CDR3aa: CAGQTGPTEAFF; CDR3nt: TGTGCCGGTCAGACAGGGCCCACTGAAGCTTTCTTT; len: 12; j_gene: TRBJ1-1; abundance: .; v_gene: TRBV10-3; d_gene: TRBD1
CDR3aa: CASSTGGRYGYTF; CDR3nt: TGTGCCAGCAGCACGGGGGGACGCTATGGCTACACCTTC; len: 13; j_gene: TRBJ1-2; abundance: .; v_gene: TRBV12-3/TRBV12-4; d_gene: .
CDR3aa: CASSYGQGGQPQHF; CDR3nt: TGTGCCAGCAGCTACGGACAGGGTGGTCAGCCCCAGCATTTT; len: 14; j_gene: TRBJ1-5; abundance: .; v_gene: TRBV27; d_gene: TRBD1
CDR3aa: CASSVGGDRDTQYF; CDR3nt: TGTGCCAGCAGCGTAGGGGGGGACAGGGATACGCAGTATTTT; len: 14; j_gene: TRBJ2-3; abundance: few; v_gene: TRBV9; d_gene: TRBD1
CDR3aa: CASSQDLNEKLFF; CDR3nt: TGCGCCAGCAGCCAAGATCTTAATGAAAAACTGTTTTTT; len: 13; j_gene: TRBJ1-4; abundance: .; v_gene: TRBV4-1; d_gene: .
CDR3aa: CASSPRSVNTGELFF; CDR3nt: TGTGCCAGCTCACCCAGATCTGTAAACACCGGGGAGCTGTTTTTT; len: 15; j_gene: TRBJ2-2; abundance: .; v_gene: TRBV18; d_gene: .
CDR3aa: CASSFTRPDTAFF; CDR3nt: TGTGCCAGCAGTTTCACAAGGCCGGACACAGCTTTCTTT; len: 13; j_gene: TRBJ1-1; abundance: .; v_gene: TRBV12-3/TRBV12-4; d_gene: .
CDR3aa: CASSVAEDTEAFF; CDR3nt: TGTGCCAGCAGCGTAGCGGAGGACACTGAAGCTTTCTTT; len: 13; j_gene: TRBJ1-1; abundance: .; v_gene: TRBV9; d_gene: .
CDR3aa: CASSLRVNYGYTF; CDR3nt: TGCGCCAGCAGCTTGCGGGTTAACTATGGCTACACCTTC; len: 13; j_gene: TRBJ1-2; abundance: .; v_gene: TRBV5-1; d_gene: .
CDR3aa: CASSPDRGRYGYTF; CDR3nt: TGTGCCAGTAGCCCGGACAGGGGACGATATGGCTACACCTTC; len: 14; j_gene: TRBJ1-2; abundance: .; v_gene: TRBV19; d_gene: TRBD1
CDR3aa: CASSIIGGSTEAFF; CDR3nt: TGTGCCAGTAGTATAATCGGGGGGAGTACTGAAGCTTTCTTT; len: 14; j_gene: TRBJ1-1; abundance: .; v_gene: TRBV19; d_gene: .
CDR3aa: CASSYNVGSLADTQYF; CDR3nt: TGTGCCAGCAGTTACAACGTCGGTAGCCTCGCAGATACGCAGTATTTT; len: 16; j_gene: TRBJ2-3; abundance: once; v_gene: TRBV6-5; d_gene: .
CDR3aa: CASSQDWGEESYGYTF; CDR3nt: TGCGCCAGCAGCCAAGATTGGGGGGAGGAGAGCTATGGCTACACCTTC; len: 16; j_gene: TRBJ1-2; abundance: once; v_gene: TRBV4-1; d_gene: .
CDR3aa: CASRGDINTGELFF; CDR3nt: TGCGCCAGCAGAGGGGACATTAACACCGGGGAGCTGTTTTTT; len: 14; j_gene: TRBJ2-2; abundance: .; v_gene: TRBV10-1; d_gene: .
CDR3aa: CASSFGGEAFF; CDR3nt: TGTGCCAGCAGTTTCGGGGGGGAAGCTTTCTTT; len: 11; j_gene: TRBJ1-1; abundance: .; v_gene: TRBV12-3/TRBV12-4; d_gene: .
CDR3aa: CASSAPAGGAKNIQYF; CDR3nt: TGTGCCAGCAGCGCCCCAGCGGGGGGTGCCAAAAACATTCAGTACTTC; len: 16; j_gene: TRBJ2-4; abundance: .; v_gene: TRBV2; d_gene: TRBD2
CDR3aa: CASSPFQGSKNIQYF; CDR3nt: TGTGCCAGCAGCCCCTTTCAGGGCTCCAAAAACATTCAGTACTTC; len: 15; j_gene: TRBJ2-4; abundance: .; v_gene: TRBV3-1/TRBV3-2; d_gene: .
CDR3aa: CASTRGVGSEAFF; CDR3nt: TGTGCCAGCACCCGGGGGGTAGGGTCGGAAGCTTTCTTT; len: 13; j_gene: TRBJ1-1; abundance: few; v_gene: TRBV27; d_gene: .